This T cell receptor beta chain was recorded in a study of blood T cell repertoires in COVID-19. Study information: Donors in the United States, Italy and Spain gave samples during acute or convalescent COVID-19. T cells, B-cell-depleted T cells, or PBMCs provided the cDNA or gDNA that served as material.

The junction had 4 bases not matched to a gene; V was cut back by 4 bases and J by 0 bases. CDR1 is SGDLS, CDR2 YYNGEE, per germline. The CDR3 has 15 amino acids. In the authors' methods: Amplification from reference gene primers served as the basis for estimated nucleated cell counts. Clones were sequenced by immunoSEQ multiplex PCR, and TCRdb holds only the in-frame ones, with some missing. That table supplies the V and J calls and clone size; D and trimming were determined from the DNA. The table shows 200,000 to 300,000 clones, with around 80% occurring only once. Ten or more counts support this clone.

Material for sequencing was peripheral blood. The rearrangement joins TRBV9 to TRBJ1-3, with TRBD1 matching over 7 bases. This clonotype was obtained from a man aged 35-49 years who had recovered from COVID-19. In DNA, the CDR3 is TGTGCCAGCAGCCCGACAGGGAGCTCTGGAAACACCATATATTTT. Its translation: CASSPTGSSGNTIYF.